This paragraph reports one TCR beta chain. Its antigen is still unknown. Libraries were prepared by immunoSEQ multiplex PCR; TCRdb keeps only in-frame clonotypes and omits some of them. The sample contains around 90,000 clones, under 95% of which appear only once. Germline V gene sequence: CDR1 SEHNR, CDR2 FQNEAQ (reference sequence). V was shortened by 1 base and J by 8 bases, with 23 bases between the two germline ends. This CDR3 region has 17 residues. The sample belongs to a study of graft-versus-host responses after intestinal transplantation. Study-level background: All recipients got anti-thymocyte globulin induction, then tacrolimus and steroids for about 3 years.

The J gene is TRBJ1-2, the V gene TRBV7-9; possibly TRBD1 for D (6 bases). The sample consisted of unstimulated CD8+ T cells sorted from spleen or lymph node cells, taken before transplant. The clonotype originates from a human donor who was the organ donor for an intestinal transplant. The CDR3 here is CASSLGTDVIRDEGYTF. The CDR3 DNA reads TGTGCCAGCAGCTTAGGGACAGACGTTATCAGGGATGAGGGCTACACCTTC.